One and the same sample provided the 12 T cell receptor beta chains below, sequenced in a study of blood T cell repertoires in COVID-19. The data were produced by immunoSEQ multiplex PCR, yet TCRdb's version contains in-frame clones alone and is incomplete. The sample lists roughly 40,000 clones, about 88% occurring once. Sequencing was done on a sample of peripheral blood. Every receptor here comes from a man in his fifties or sixties in a cohort sampled during active COVID-19.

This sequence joins TRBV19 and TRBJ1-3; the D is unclear. Per germline, CDR1 LNHDA and CDR2 SQIVND (reference sequence). The CDR3 totals 18 residues. Trimming left V 3 bases short and J 0 bases short, with 18 bases between. In DNA, the CDR3 is TGTGCCAGTAGTATCACAACCGGGTCCTTGAGCTCTGGAAACACCATATATTTT. The encoded protein is CASSITTGSLSSGNTIYF.

This clone was counted only a few times. V usage is TRBV9 and J usage is TRBJ2-5; the match to TRBD2 covers 10 bases. Per the germline V gene, CDR1 is SGDLS and CDR2 is YYNGEE. The CDR3 loop spans 15 amino acids. Losses at the gene ends were 5 bases for V and 4 bases for J; bases not matched to a gene: 8. The CDR3 region has the DNA TGTGCCAGCAGTCCGGGACTAGCGTCCGGAGAGACCCAGTACTTC. This sequence encodes CASSPGLASGETQYF.

The chain employs TRBV19 and TRBJ1-2, with TRBD1 matching 8 bases. The CDR3 length is 14 residues. V trimming: 3 bases; J trimming: 6 bases; junction bases outside the gene matches: 6. CDR1 LNHDA and CDR2 SQIVND come from the germline V gene (reference sequence). CDR3 DNA: TGTGCCAGTAGTATGGGCCAGGGGGCTGATGGCTACACCTTC. It is translated as CASSMGQGADGYTF.

The chain is built from TRBV7-9 and TRBJ2-2; 10 bases agree with TRBD2. The CDR3 is 16 amino acids. Germline CDR1 is SEHNR and CDR2 is FQNEAQ (reference sequence). Unmatched junction bases numbered 4, after V lost 2 bases and J lost 4 bases. The CDR3 DNA reads TGTGCCAGCAGCTTACGCCTAGCGGGAGTCACCGGGGAGCTGTTTTTT. It codes for CASSLRLAGVTGELFF.

In DNA form, the CDR3 reads TGTGCCAGCAGACCCGGACTGATCTATGGCTACACCTTC. Translated, it gives CASRPGLIYGYTF. This rearrangement joins TRBV6-5 to TRBJ1-2, with no clear D. The ends were cut back, 6 bases at V and 4 bases at J, with 12 bases in the middle. Germline loops: CDR1 MNHEY, CDR2 SVGAGI. The CDR3 extends over 13 amino acids.

This chain uses TRBV6-2 or TRBV6-3 with TRBJ2-5; 7 bases fit TRBD1. The J segment lost 3 bases and the V segment lost 4 bases, leaving 11 bases of the junction unmatched. The V gene's germline CDR1 is MNHEY and CDR2 SVGEGT. The CDR3 spans 16 residues. CDR3 nucleotide sequence: TGTGCCAGCAGTTTCCTCAGGGGGAACCGGGAAGAGACCCAGTACTTC. It is translated as CASSFLRGNREETQYF.

The chain uses TRBV4-1 and TRBJ1-3, with a possible D match to TRBD1 (5 bases). Germline V lookup: CDR1 MGHRA, CDR2 YSYEKL. V was pared by 4 bases and J by 2 bases, with 9 bases between. The CDR3 loop spans 14 amino acids. The CDR3 spells CASSPTATGNTIYF. As DNA, the CDR3 is TGCGCCAGCAGCCCGACAGCGACTGGAAACACCATATATTTT.

The chain combines TRBV5-6 with TRBJ1-2, with no clear D. The CDR3 has 13 amino acids. Germline lookup yields CDR1 SGHDT and CDR2 YYEEEE. V shed 2 bases and J shed 2 bases, with 7 bases lying between them. The CDR3 here is CASSLGRNYGYTF. The CDR3 coding sequence is TGTGCCAGCAGCTTAGGGAGGAACTATGGCTACACCTTC.

The J gene is TRBJ2-7, the V gene TRBV6-5; D not certain. CDR3 size: 12 residues. The V and J ends lost 6 bases and 6 bases respectively, with 12 bases between them. Per the germline V gene, CDR1 is MNHEY and CDR2 is SVGAGI. The DNA for the CDR3 is TGTGCCAGCAGGGCGGTTACGGGCGAGCAGTACTTC. As protein: CASRAVTGEQYF.

This chain uses TRBV29-1 with TRBJ2-1, with TRBD1 identical over 7 bases. This CDR3 is built from 15 residues. Per the germline V gene, CDR1 is SQVTM and CDR2 is ANQGSEA. V shed 0 bases, J shed 2 bases, and the junction held 4 bases outside the gene matches. The CDR3 nucleotides read TGCAGCGTTGAAGATGAGGGGGCTGCCTACAATGAGCAGTTCTTC. Its protein is CSVEDEGAAYNEQFF.

The chain is built from TRBV12-1 and TRBJ1-5. TRBV12-1 is a listed pseudogene. This CDR3 has 16 residues. The CDR3 here is CASSFASSGVNQPQHF. The CDR3 coding sequence is TGTGCCAGCAGCTTTGCGTCGTCCGGGGTCAATCAGCCCCAGCATTTT.

V and J are TRBV14 and TRBJ1-1; D may be TRBD1 (5 bases). The CDR3 is 17 amino acids. The V gene lost 1 base and the J gene lost 1 base, with 16 bases spanning the gap. CDR1 and CDR2 (germline): SGHDN, FVKESK. The CDR3 DNA reads as TGTGCCAGCAGCCAAGCCTCAGGGTTTTGGGGGAACACTGAAGCTTTCTTT. Translation gives CASSQASGFWGNTEAFF.